The sample holds a few counts of the clone carrying this T cell receptor beta chain. Antigen specificity is unknown. Libraries of TCR beta came from iRepertoire HTBI primers plus Arm-PCR of CDR3 regions. Via MiXCR, TCRdb re-called the multiplex PCR reads, giving one row per CDR3 protein. The sample carries about 340,000 distinct CDR3 sequences, around 20% recorded once. The data belong to a study of regulatory T cells in long-lasting Graves disease. As for the study in general: Treatment with antithyroid drugs for over 5 years, together with positive TSH receptor antibodies, meant persistent Graves' disease. Study-level points and caveats: It was in persistent disease that TRBV28, TRBJ1-2 and TRBJ2-5 were favored.

The CDR3 loop spans 14 amino acids. The J segment lost 8 bases and the V segment lost 5 bases, leaving 9 bases of the junction unmatched. Germline V gene sequence: CDR1 SQVTM, CDR2 ANQGSEA. The sample's time point: persistent/refractory GD, antithyroid drugs over 5 years with positive TRAb. After RNA was extracted from PBMCs, the TCR library was made from it. Graves' disease diagnoses used American Thyroid Association guidelines. The receptor's source is a female donor with Graves disease. The chain joins TRBV29-1 to TRBJ1-6; 7 nucleotides align to TRBD1. The specimen comprised peripheral blood mononuclear cells (PBMCs), sampled when the disease was refractory, from a patient treated with antithyroid drugs. The CDR3 nucleotides are TGCAGCGTTTTAACAGGGGAGTCGGATTCACCCCTCCACTTT. It translates to CSVLTGESDSPLHF.